The TCR beta chain under discussion was sequenced for a study of shared clonotypes between healthy human individuals. Study-wide context: Participating donors consisted of a couple of women and a few men aged 18 to 49.

Within Nashville, Tennessee resided all donors, each a Caucasian adult. The CDR3 spans 18 residues. Trimming removed 0 bases from V and 2 bases from J; junction bases left unmatched: 5. Germline loops: CDR1 SGHVS, CDR2 FQNEAQ. Profiling relied on immunoSEQ multiplex PCR, and the TCRdb table lists in-frame clones only, not all of them. This sample has some 1 million clones; around 75% occur once, and the top ten carry about 1.5%. This clonotype was obtained from a man aged 18 to 29 in good health. The source material was memory CD4+ T cells sorted from blood. The subset: CD45RA-negative fraction. The V and J genes are TRBV7-8 and TRBJ2-2; 11 bases match TRBD1. The CDR3 region has the DNA TGTGCCAGCAGCTTAGCGCGGGACAGGGGGGGAAACACCGGGGAGCTGTTTTTT. This codes for CASSLARDRGGNTGELFF.